A selection of T cell receptor beta chains follows, all from one sample in a study of blood T cell repertoires in COVID-19. Method: immunoSEQ multiplex PCR; TCRdb's copy keeps in-frame clones and lacks some. The sample carries fewer than 150,000 clones, around 87% recorded once. The sample was peripheral blood. Receptors were obtained from a woman aged 60 to 75 with acute or convalescent COVID-19. CDR3s include the opening cysteine and the closing phenylalanine or tryptophan. The D gene is left open where the match is weak.

J: TRBJ1-4; V: TRBV9; D: -; DNA: TGTGCCAGCAGCACAGGGCCCTCGATGGAAAAACTGTTTTTT; CDR3: CASSTGPSMEKLFF
J: TRBJ2-3; V: TRBV5-1; D: TRBD1; DNA: TGCGCCAGCAGCTTGGGACAGGGGGCCTCAGATACGCAGTATTTT; CDR3: CASSLGQGASDTQYF
J: TRBJ1-1; V: TRBV27; D: -; DNA: TGTGCCAGCAGTTCTACGTCCGGTGCGGCTTTCTTT; CDR3: CASSSTSGAAFF
J: TRBJ1-1; V: TRBV20-1; D: -; DNA: TGCAGTGCTAGGAGGGAGGTAGGGGCTTTCTTT; CDR3: CSARREVGAFF
J: TRBJ1-2; V: TRBV4-1; D: -; DNA: TGCGCCAGCAGCCAAGTGGAGGGCCAGGCCTATGGCTACACCTTC; CDR3: CASSQVEGQAYGYTF
J: TRBJ1-3; V: TRBV7-9; D: -; DNA: TGTGCCAGCAGCTTAGCGGGTCCCCAGCGCTCTGGAAACACCATATATTTT; CDR3: CASSLAGPQRSGNTIYF
J: TRBJ1-2; V: TRBV3-1/TRBV3-2; D: -; DNA: TGTGCCAGCAGCCAACGAGTATATGGCTACACCTTC; CDR3: CASSQRVYGYTF
J: TRBJ2-1; V: TRBV25-1; D: -; DNA: TGTGCCAGCAGTGAATGGAGCCAAGGCTTTAGCTCCTACAATGAGCAGTTCTTC; CDR3: CASSEWSQGFSSYNEQFF
J: TRBJ1-5; V: TRBV2; D: -; DNA: TGTGCCAGCAGTGAAAGACAGTTAGCTTTCCAGCCCCAGCATTTT; CDR3: CASSERQLAFQPQHF
J: TRBJ2-2; V: TRBV7-8; D: -; DNA: TGTGCCAGCAGCCCTTGGGGGCCCAACACCGGGGAGCTGTTTTTT; CDR3: CASSPWGPNTGELFF
J: TRBJ1-5; V: TRBV10-1; D: -; DNA: TGCGCCAGCAGTGAACACACAGAGGGCAGCAATCAGCCCCAGCATTTT; CDR3: CASSEHTEGSNQPQHF
J: TRBJ1-1; V: TRBV7-2; D: TRBD1; DNA: TGTGCCAGCAGCTCGTGGACAGGGACCACTGAAGCTTTCTTT; CDR3: CASSSWTGTTEAFF
J: TRBJ1-5; V: TRBV7-2; D: -; DNA: TGTGCCAGCAGCTTAGCTCATAGCAATCAGCCCCAGCATTTT; CDR3: CASSLAHSNQPQHF